This T cell receptor (beta chain) was identified during a study of blood T cells in healthy people across ages. Findings and caveats of the study: Per-million-T-cell TCR beta diversity fell roughly linearly with age.

Donors were systemically healthy Caucasian individuals from Russia aged roughly 6 to 100 years. Whenever a sample was processed, at least 6.5 million PBMCs were isolated. The V and J ends lost 5 bases and 6 bases, in that order; junction bases with no gene match: 15. From germline, CDR1 is SEHNR and CDR2 FQNEAQ (reference sequence). The CDR3 runs to 17 residues. For the second PCR, which ran for roughly 7 to 11 cycles, a sample-barcoded 5' primer and a J-beta primer mix were used. The template-switch adaptor, which had 12 random nucleotides, put a tag on each cDNA molecule. TCRdb processed the 5' RACE reads anew with MiXCR; each CDR3 protein has one entry. The sample has just under 900,000 distinct CDR3 sequences, about 30% seen once; the top ten hold around 15%. On this clonotype itself: As yet, its antigen is unknown.

Material for sequencing was blood. The chain couples TRBV7-9 to TRBJ2-1; 8 bases line up with TRBD2. The sequence was obtained from an elderly woman in good health. CDR3 sequence reads: CASSQPPASGRLNEQFF. The CDR3 nucleotides are TGTGCCAGCAGCCAACCCCCGGCGAGCGGGAGACTCAATGAGCAGTTCTTC.